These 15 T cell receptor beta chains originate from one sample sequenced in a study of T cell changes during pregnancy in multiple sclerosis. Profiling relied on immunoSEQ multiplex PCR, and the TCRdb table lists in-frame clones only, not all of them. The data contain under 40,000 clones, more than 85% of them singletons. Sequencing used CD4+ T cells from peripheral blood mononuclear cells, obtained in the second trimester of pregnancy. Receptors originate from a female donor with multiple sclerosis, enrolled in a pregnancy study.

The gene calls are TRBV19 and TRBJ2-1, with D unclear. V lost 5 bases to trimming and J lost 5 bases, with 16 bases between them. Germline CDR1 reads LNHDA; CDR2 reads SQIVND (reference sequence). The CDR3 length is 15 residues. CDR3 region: CASSPSVWAHNEQFF. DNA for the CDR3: TGTGCCAGTAGTCCCTCTGTCTGGGCCCACAATGAGCAGTTCTTC.

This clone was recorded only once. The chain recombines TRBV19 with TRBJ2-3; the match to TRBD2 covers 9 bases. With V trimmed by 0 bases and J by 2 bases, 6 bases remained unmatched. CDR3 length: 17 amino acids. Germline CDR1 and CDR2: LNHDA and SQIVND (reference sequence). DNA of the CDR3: TGTGCCAGTAGTATAGATCGCCTAGCGGGGAACACAGATACGCAGTATTTT. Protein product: CASSIDRLAGNTDTQYF.

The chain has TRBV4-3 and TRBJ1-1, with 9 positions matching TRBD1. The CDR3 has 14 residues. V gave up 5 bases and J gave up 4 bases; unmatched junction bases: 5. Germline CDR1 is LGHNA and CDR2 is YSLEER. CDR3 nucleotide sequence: TGCGCCAGCAGCAGGGGACAGGGTGGCACTGAAGCTTTCTTT. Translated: CASSRGQGGTEAFF.

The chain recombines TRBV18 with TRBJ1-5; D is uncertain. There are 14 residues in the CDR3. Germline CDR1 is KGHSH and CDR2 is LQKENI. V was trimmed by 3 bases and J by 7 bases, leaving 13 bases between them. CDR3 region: CASSPGGKGQPQHF. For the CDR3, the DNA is TGTGCCAGCTCACCTGGCGGGAAGGGACAGCCCCAGCATTTT.

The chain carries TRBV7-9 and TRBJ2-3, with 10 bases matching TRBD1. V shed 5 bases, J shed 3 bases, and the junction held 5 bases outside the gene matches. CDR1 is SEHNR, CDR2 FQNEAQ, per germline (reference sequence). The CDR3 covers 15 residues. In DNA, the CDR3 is TGTGCCAGCAGCCAGACAGGGGGCCAGACAGATACGCAGTATTTT. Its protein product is CASSQTGGQTDTQYF.

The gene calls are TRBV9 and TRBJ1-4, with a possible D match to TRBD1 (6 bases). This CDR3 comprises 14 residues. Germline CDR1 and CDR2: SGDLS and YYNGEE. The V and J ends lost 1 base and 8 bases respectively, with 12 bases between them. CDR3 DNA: TGTGCCAGCAGCGTATCCACAGGGAAGGAAAAACTGTTTTTT. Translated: CASSVSTGKEKLFF.

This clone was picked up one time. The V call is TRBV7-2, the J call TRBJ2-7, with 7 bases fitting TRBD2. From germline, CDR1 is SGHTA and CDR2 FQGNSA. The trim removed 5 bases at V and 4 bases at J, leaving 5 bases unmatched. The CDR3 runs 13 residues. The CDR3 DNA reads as TGTGCCAGCAGCGCGCGGGGGTCATACGAGCAGTACTTC. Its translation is CASSARGSYEQYF.

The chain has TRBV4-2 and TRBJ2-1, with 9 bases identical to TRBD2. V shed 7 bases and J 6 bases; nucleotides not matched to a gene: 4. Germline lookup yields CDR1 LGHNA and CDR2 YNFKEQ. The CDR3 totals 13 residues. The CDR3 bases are TGTGCCAGCAAGCGGGAGGACGGCAATGAGCAGTTCTTC. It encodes CASKREDGNEQFF.

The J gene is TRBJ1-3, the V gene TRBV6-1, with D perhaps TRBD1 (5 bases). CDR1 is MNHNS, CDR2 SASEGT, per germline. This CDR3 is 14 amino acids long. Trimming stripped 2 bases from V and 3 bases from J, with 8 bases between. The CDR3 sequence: CASSEQGYGNTIYF. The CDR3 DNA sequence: TGTGCCAGCAGTGAACAGGGTTATGGAAACACCATATATTTT.

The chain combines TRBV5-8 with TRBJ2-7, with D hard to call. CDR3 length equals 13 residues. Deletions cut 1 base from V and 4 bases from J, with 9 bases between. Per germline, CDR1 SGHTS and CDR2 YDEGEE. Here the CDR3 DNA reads TGTGCCAGCAGCTTGTCCCCTGCGTACGAGCAGTACTTC. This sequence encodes CASSLSPAYEQYF. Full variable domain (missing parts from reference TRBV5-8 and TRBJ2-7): EAGVTQSPTHLIKTRGQQATLRCSPISGHTSVYWYQQALGLGLQFLLWYDEGEERNRGNFPPRFSGRQFPNYSSELNVNALELEDSALYLCASSLSPAYEQYFGPGTRLTVT.

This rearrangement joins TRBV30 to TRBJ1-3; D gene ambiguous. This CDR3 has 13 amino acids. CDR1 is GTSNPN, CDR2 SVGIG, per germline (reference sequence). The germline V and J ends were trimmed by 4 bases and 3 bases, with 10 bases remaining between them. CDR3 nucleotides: TGTGCCTGGAATGGCGGCAATGGAAACACCATATATTTT. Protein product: CAWNGGNGNTIYF.

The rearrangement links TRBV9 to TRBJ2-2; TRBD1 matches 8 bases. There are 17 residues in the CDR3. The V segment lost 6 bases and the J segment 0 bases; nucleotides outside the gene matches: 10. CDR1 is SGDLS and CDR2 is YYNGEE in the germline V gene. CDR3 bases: TGTGCCAGCACCAAGACAGGGGACCAGTCGAACACCGGGGAGCTGTTTTTT. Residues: CASTKTGDQSNTGELFF.

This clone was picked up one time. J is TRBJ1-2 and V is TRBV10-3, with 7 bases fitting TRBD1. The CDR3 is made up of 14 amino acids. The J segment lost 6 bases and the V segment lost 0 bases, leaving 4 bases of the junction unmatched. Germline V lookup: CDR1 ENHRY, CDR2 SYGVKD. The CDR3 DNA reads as TGTGCCATCAGTGAGTCGACCGGGACAGATGGCTACACCTTC. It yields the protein CAISESTGTDGYTF.

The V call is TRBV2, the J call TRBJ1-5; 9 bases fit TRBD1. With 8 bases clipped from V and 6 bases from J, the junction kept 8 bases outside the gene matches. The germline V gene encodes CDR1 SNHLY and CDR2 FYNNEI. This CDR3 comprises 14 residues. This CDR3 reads CASSDRGRSQPQHF. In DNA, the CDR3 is TGTGCCAGCTCGGACAGGGGTAGGAGTCAGCCCCAGCATTTT.

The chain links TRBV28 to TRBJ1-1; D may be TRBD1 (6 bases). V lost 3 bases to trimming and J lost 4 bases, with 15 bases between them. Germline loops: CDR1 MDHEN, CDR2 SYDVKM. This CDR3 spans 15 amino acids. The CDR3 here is CASSFLYGGGTEAFF. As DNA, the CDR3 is TGTGCCAGCAGTTTCCTTTATGGGGGCGGCACTGAAGCTTTCTTT.